The entry below describes one TCR beta chain. Its cognate antigen is unknown. The TRB libraries of cDNA were built by UMI-labeled 5' RACE. TCRdb re-analyzed the 5' RACE reads; it lists each CDR3 protein once, without DNA. Recorded for this sample: about 110,000 distinct CDR3 sequences. This specimen belongs to a study of CXCR3-negative and CXCR3-positive naive CD8 T cells. Findings and caveats of the study: Surface CD5 matched across naive subsets, and TRB CDR3 properties served to infer TCR strength. The TRB CDR3s that CXCR3-positive naive cells carried were more hydrophobic than those of CXCR3-negative naive cells.

This receptor was taken from a human donor in good health. Some clones in this sample may be carry-over from other donors' samples. Sequencing was done on a sample of naive CXCR3+ CD8+ T cells from blood. The sample's subset: CD45RO-CCR7+CD27+CD95- naive CD8+ T cells expressing CXCR3 (TNR3+).

The CDR3 is CASSESQIYEQYF. The chain combines TRBV11-2 with TRBJ2-7. This CDR3 spans 13 amino acids. Germline-derived CDR1 and CDR2 are SGHAT and FQNNGV.